This TCR beta chain was identified in a study of shared clonotypes between healthy human individuals. The CDR3 has 14 residues. Looked up from germline, CDR1 is SGHKS and CDR2 is YYEKEE (reference sequence). Trimming pared 2 bases from V and 2 bases from J, leaving 10 bases between. Deep was the level used in running the assay. Profiling relied on immunoSEQ multiplex PCR, and the TCRdb table lists in-frame clones only, not all of them. The profile shows around 2.5 million clones, 93% of them singletons. The sample consisted of naive CD4+ T cells from PBMCs. Subset given: CD45RA+ positively selected. The V call is TRBV5-5, the J call TRBJ1-1; D call uncertain. The receptor comes from a man aged 18 to 29 in good health. Some clones in this sample may be carry-over from other donors' samples. CDR3 amino acids: CASSFLAPNTEAFF. The CDR3 DNA reads TGTGCCAGCAGCTTTCTAGCCCCTAACACTGAAGCTTTCTTT.